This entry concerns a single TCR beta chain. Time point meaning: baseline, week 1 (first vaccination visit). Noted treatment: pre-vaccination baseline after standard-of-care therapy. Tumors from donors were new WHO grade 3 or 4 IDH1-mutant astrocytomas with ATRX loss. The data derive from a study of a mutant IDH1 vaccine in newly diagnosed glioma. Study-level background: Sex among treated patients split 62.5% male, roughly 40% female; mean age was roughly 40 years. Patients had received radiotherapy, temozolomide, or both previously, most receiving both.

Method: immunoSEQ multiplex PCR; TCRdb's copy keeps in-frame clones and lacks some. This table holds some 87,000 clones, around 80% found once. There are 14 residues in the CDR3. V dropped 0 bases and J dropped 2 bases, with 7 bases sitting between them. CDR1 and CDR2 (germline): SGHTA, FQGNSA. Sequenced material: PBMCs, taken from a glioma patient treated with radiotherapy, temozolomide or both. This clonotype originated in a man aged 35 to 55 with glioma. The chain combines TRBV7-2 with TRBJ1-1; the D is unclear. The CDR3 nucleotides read TGTGCCAGCAGCTTAGCGATGGCAAACACTGAAGCTTTCTTT. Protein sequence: CASSLAMANTEAFF.